The clone carrying this T cell receptor beta chain was observed a handful of times. Its specificity is not known. This entry belongs to a study of blood T cells in healthy people across ages. Broader study findings: Estimates of total diversity, which came from one million sequenced T cells, were considered to be underestimates.

Every donor provided around 9.3 milliliters of peripheral blood. Extraction yielded at least 5 micrograms of total RNA per sample. A second PCR of 7 to 11 cycles used a sample-barcoded 5' primer and a J-beta primer mix. Each of the cDNA molecules was tagged by a template-switch adaptor with 12 random nucleotides. TCRdb called the 5' RACE reads again in MiXCR, with one record for every CDR3 protein. The table shows 700,000 or so distinct CDR3 sequences, with approximately 21% occurring only once. The CDR3 is 14 amino acids. The V end was cut by 3 bases, the J end by 5 bases, with 13 bases between. The chain has TRBV12-3 or TRBV12-4 and TRBJ2-5; D is unclear. The clonotype originates from a man aged 65 to 79 in good health. The sequenced sample was blood. The CDR3, as DNA: TGTGCCAGCAGTTTTAGTACAGTCAAGGAGACCCAGTACTTC. Residues: CASSFSTVKETQYF.